Listed here is a single T cell receptor beta chain. TCRdb called the 5' RACE reads again in MiXCR, with one record for every CDR3 protein. The data hold around 100,000 distinct CDR3 sequences, with approximately 20% observed a single time. These data are taken from a study of human T cells and chemical hapten exposure. The authors extracted total RNA from unfractionated whole blood. This receptor was obtained from a human donor in good health.

CDR3 protein: CASSLGGATDTQYF. The CDR3 DNA reads as TGTGCCAGCAGCTTGGGGGGGGCCACAGATACGCAGTATTTT. The chain links TRBV11-2 to TRBJ2-3; D may be TRBD2 (7 bases). Germline CDR1 is SGHAT and CDR2 is FQNNGV. V dropped 3 bases and J dropped 2 bases, with 9 bases sitting between them. The CDR3 is 14 residues long.